This is a list of T cell receptor beta chains from one sample in a study of OX40 agonist ivuxolimab in advanced cancers. Using immunoSEQ multiplex PCR, the repertoire was profiled, and TCRdb retains in-frame clones only, with some absent. The table lists over 40,000 clones, approximately 84% of them singletons, with 4% to 6% in the top ten. The input for sequencing was CD4+ or CD8+ T cells sorted from blood, taken in a trial of the OX40 agonist ivuxolimab. These receptors were collected from an adult with an advanced solid tumor such as melanoma, head and neck, liver or kidney cancer. The CDR3 runs from the conserved cysteine through the conserved F or W. A D gene is named only where the DNA matches it firmly. The size of a clone is reported for some rows only, either as once, few or many, or as a class for expanded clones.

abundance,j_gene,v_gene,d_gene,CDR3aa,CDR3nt
-,TRBJ1-5,TRBV28,-,CASSRTPNQPQHF,TGTGCCAGCAGCCGTACGCCGAATCAGCCCCAGCATTTT
-,TRBJ1-2,TRBV5-1,-,CASSLEAVDGYTF,TGCGCCAGCAGCTTGGAGGCAGTAGATGGCTACACCTTC
-,TRBJ1-3,TRBV11-3,-,CASSLKTGSFKSSGNTIYF,TGTGCCAGCAGCTTGAAAACAGGGAGCTTTAAGAGCTCTGGAAACACCATATATTTT
-,TRBJ1-1,TRBV18,TRBD1,CASSPSQGDEAFF,TGTGCCAGCTCACCATCACAGGGGGACGAAGCTTTCTTT
-,TRBJ1-1,TRBV14,-,CASSQERNRNTEAFF,TGTGCCAGCAGCCAAGAAAGGAACCGGAACACTGAAGCTTTCTTT
-,TRBJ1-2,TRBV7-3,-,CASSLNPSYGYTF,TGTGCCAGCAGCTTAAACCCGTCGTATGGCTACACCTTC
few,TRBJ1-5,TRBV28,-,CASSFFQGRGNQPQHF,TGTGCCAGCAGTTTCTTCCAGGGCAGGGGCAATCAGCCCCAGCATTTT
once,TRBJ2-1,TRBV19,-,CASSIGADRDEQFF,TGTGCCAGTAGTATTGGGGCGGACCGGGATGAGCAGTTCTTC
-,TRBJ2-2,TRBV16,-,CASSEDGSTGELFF,TGTGCCAGCAGTGAGGACGGAAGCACCGGGGAGCTGTTTTTT
-,TRBJ1-2,TRBV5-1,-,CASSLGDRNYGYTF,TGCGCCAGCAGCTTGGGGGACCGCAACTATGGCTACACCTTC
-,TRBJ1-1,TRBV18,TRBD1,CASSPQGAREAFF,TGTGCCAGCTCACCGCAGGGGGCCCGGGAGGCTTTCTTT
-,TRBJ1-1,TRBV28,-,CASSFYGRGEAFF,TGTGCCAGCAGTTTTTATGGGCGGGGGGAGGCTTTCTTT
-,TRBJ1-3,TRBV21-1,-,CASSKGVMGLRSAGNTIYF,TGTGCCAGCAGCAAGGGGGTCATGGGGCTGAGGTCGGCCGGAAACACCATATATTTT
-,TRBJ2-1,TRBV6-6,-,CASSYSMVEQFF,TGTGCCAGCAGTTACTCGATGGTTGAGCAGTTCTTC
-,TRBJ2-3,TRBV11-3,TRBD1,CASSLGQGSTDTQYF,TGTGCCAGCAGCTTAGGACAGGGCAGCACAGATACGCAGTATTTT
-,TRBJ2-5,TRBV6-1,TRBD1,CASSELGRGETQYF,TGTGCCAGCAGTGAATTGGGCAGGGGGGAGACCCAGTACTTC
-,TRBJ1-1,TRBV5-1,-,CASSHGGGEAFF,TGTGCCAGCAGCCATGGTGGGGGTGAAGCTTTCTTT
-,TRBJ1-2,TRBV28,-,CASSYASFPYGYTF,TGTGCCAGCAGTTATGCGTCTTTCCCTTATGGCTACACCTTC
-,TRBJ1-3,TRBV7-9,-,CASSLGRSNTIYF,TGTGCCAGCAGCCTAGGACGGTCAAACACCATATATTTT
-,TRBJ1-2,TRBV19,-,CASSNGIYGYTF,TGTGCCAGTAGTAACGGTATCTATGGCTACACCTTC
-,TRBJ2-1,TRBV29-1,TRBD2,CSVALAGVVSYNEQFF,TGCAGCGTTGCACTAGCGGGAGTTGTGTCCTACAATGAGCAGTTCTTC
once,TRBJ2-3,TRBV7-9,-,CASTYLTGYRTDTQYF,TGTGCCAGCACCTACCTTACAGGCTATCGCACAGATACGCAGTATTTT
-,TRBJ2-2,TRBV5-1,-,CATRTGVNTGELFF,TGCGCCACCCGAACCGGGGTAAACACCGGGGAGCTGTTTTTT
-,TRBJ2-1,TRBV5-1,-,CASSFRTGGVNEQFF,TGCGCCAGCAGCTTTAGAACAGGGGGGGTCAATGAGCAGTTCTTC
-,TRBJ1-5,TRBV28,TRBD1,CASNDRALVGGQPQHF,TGTGCCAGCAATGACAGGGCCCTCGTCGGCGGGCAGCCCCAGCATTTT
-,TRBJ2-3,TRBV27,-,CASSLRVRGDTQYF,TGTGCCAGCAGTTTGAGGGTCCGCGGAGATACGCAGTATTTT
-,TRBJ2-3,TRBV28,TRBD2,CASSPTGTSKDTQYF,TGTGCCAGCAGTCCCACCGGGACTAGCAAAGATACGCAGTATTTT
once,TRBJ1-2,TRBV5-1,-,CASSLIKGEDGYTF,TGCGCCAGCAGCTTGATCAAGGGGGAGGATGGCTACACCTTC
few,TRBJ1-5,TRBV25-1,-,CASSELGGGQPQHF,TGTGCCAGCAGTGAATTGGGGGGGGGACAGCCCCAGCATTTT
-,TRBJ1-1,TRBV4-1,TRBD1,CASSPRQGKTEAFF,TGCGCCAGCAGCCCACGACAGGGGAAGACTGAAGCTTTCTTT
-,TRBJ2-6,TRBV15,-,CATSRSVSGANVLTF,TGTGCCACCAGCAGAAGCGTCTCTGGGGCCAACGTCCTGACTTTC
once,TRBJ1-2,TRBV14,TRBD1,CASSQGGQGGRGYTF,TGTGCCAGCAGCCAAGGGGGCCAAGGGGGCCGGGGCTACACCTTC
-,TRBJ1-1,TRBV28,-,CASSPWGGMNTEAFF,TGTGCCAGCAGTCCCTGGGGGGGAATGAACACTGAAGCTTTCTTT